Presented here are 6 T cell receptor beta chains from one specimen sequenced in a study of blood T cell repertoires in COVID-19. Data came from immunoSEQ multiplex PCR; TCRdb stores just in-frame clones and leaves some out. In the table there are more than 200,000 clones, about 85% of which are singletons. The sequencing sample was made of PBMCs or T cells enriched from blood (not recorded which). The receptors shown here come from a young woman with acute COVID-19.

The chain uses TRBV7-2 and TRBJ2-6; the D is unclear. The CDR3 runs to 14 residues. The germline V gene has CDR1 SGHTA and CDR2 FQGNSA. Between the trimmed V and J ends, which lost 3 bases and 13 bases, there was a span of 16 bases. The chain's CDR3 is CASSFGRRLQVLTF. CDR3 in DNA: TGTGCCAGCAGCTTCGGCAGGCGTCTTCAAGTCCTGACTTTC.

This chain joins TRBV28 and TRBJ1-5; D remains ambiguous. Trimming shortened V by 7 bases and J by 0 bases, and 7 bases separated the two germline ends. This CDR3 is built from 13 residues. In germline, CDR1 is MDHEN, CDR2 SYDVKM. CDR3 in amino acids: CASTRYSNQPQHF. For the CDR3, the DNA is TGTGCCAGCACCCGTTATAGCAATCAGCCCCAGCATTTT.

The gene calls are TRBV11-2 and TRBJ2-7, with TRBD2 as a possible D gene (6 bases). Looked up from germline, CDR1 is SGHAT and CDR2 is FQNNGV. V was shortened by 4 bases and J by 4 bases, with 17 bases between the two germline ends. The CDR3 length is 15 residues. CDR3 sequence: CASSWSIASEYEQYF. As DNA, the CDR3 is TGTGCCAGCAGCTGGAGCATCGCTAGCGAATACGAGCAGTACTTC.

The chain links TRBV15 to TRBJ2-5, with 15 bases fitting TRBD2. The CDR3 totals 17 residues. Germline CDR1 is LNHNV and CDR2 is YYDKDF (reference sequence). V shed 5 bases and J 5 bases; nucleotides not matched to a gene: 9. The CDR3 loop reads CATSRMGLAGGGETQYF. CDR3 DNA: TGTGCCACCAGCCGAATGGGACTAGCGGGGGGCGGGGAGACCCAGTACTTC.

This clone was observed once. V is TRBV2 and J is TRBJ1-5; D is possibly TRBD1 (6 bases). Trimming took 6 bases from V and 0 from J, leaving 12 bases between them. The CDR3 contains 15 residues. Germline V CDR1 and CDR2: SNHLY, FYNNEI. The CDR3 DNA follows: TGTGCCAGCAGCCGGGAGGGGGTTAGCAATCAGCCCCAGCATTTT. This codes for CASSREGVSNQPQHF.

The CDR3 region has the DNA TGCAGCGTTGTAGACAGCTCCTACGAGCAGTACTTC. Its protein is CSVVDSSYEQYF. The V gene is TRBV29-1, the J gene TRBJ2-7; a possible D gene is TRBD1 (5 bases). The ends were cut back, 4 bases at V and 0 bases at J, with 7 bases in the middle. The CDR3 consists of 12 residues. The germline CDR1 and CDR2 sequences are SQVTM and ANQGSEA.